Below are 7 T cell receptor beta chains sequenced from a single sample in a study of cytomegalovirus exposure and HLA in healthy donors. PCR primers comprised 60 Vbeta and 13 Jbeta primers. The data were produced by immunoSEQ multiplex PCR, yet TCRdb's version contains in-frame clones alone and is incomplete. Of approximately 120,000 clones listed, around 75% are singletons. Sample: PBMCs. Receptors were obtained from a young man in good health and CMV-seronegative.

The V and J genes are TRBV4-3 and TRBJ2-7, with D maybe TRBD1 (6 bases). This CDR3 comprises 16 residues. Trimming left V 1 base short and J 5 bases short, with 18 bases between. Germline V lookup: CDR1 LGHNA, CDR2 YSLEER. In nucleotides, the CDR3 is TGCGCCAGCAGCCAAGGAGTTTCGCAGGGGCACGACGAGCAGTACTTC. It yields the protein CASSQGVSQGHDEQYF.

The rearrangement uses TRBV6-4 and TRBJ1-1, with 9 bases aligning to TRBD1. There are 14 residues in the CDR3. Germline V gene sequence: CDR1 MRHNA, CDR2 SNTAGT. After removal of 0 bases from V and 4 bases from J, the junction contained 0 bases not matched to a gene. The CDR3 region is CASSDSDRGTEAFF. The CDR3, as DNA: TGTGCCAGCAGTGACTCGGACAGGGGCACTGAAGCTTTCTTT.

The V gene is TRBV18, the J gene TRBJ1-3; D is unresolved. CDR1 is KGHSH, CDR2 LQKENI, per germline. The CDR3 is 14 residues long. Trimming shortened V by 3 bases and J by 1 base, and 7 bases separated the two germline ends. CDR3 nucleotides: TGTGCCAGCTCACCTGCGGTTTCTGGAAACACCATATATTTT. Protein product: CASSPAVSGNTIYF.

In DNA, the CDR3 is TGTGCCAGCAGGGGACTAGCGGGATCCTTTAACCTCTACGAGCAGTACTTC. This codes for CASRGLAGSFNLYEQYF. The V call is TRBV25-1, the J call TRBJ2-7, with 13 nucleotides matching TRBD2. V dropped 6 bases and J dropped 3; count of bases not matched to a gene: 11. The CDR3 runs to 17 residues. Per germline, CDR1 MGHDK and CDR2 SYGVNS.

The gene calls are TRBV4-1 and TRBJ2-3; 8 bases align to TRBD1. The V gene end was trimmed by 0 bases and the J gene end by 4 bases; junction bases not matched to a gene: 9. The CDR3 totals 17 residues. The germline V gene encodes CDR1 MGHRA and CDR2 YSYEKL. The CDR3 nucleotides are TGCGCCAGCAGCCAAGATCCAACAGGGGGATTAGCAGATACGCAGTATTTT. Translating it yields CASSQDPTGGLADTQYF.

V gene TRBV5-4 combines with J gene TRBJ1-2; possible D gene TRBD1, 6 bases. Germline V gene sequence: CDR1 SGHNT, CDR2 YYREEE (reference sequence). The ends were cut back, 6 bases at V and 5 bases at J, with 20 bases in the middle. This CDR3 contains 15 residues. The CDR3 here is CASNPRDTYPYGYTF. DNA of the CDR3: TGTGCCAGCAACCCCCGGGACACTTACCCGTATGGCTACACCTTC.

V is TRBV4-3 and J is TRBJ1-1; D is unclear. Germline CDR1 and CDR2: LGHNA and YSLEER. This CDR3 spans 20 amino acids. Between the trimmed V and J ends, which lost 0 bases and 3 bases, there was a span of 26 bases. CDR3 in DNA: TGCGCCAGCAGCCAAGATTCGATCAGTACTGAGTGGGCTGAACACACTGAAGCTTTCTTT. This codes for CASSQDSISTEWAEHTEAFF.